Following are 18 T cell receptor beta chains from one sample sequenced in a study of response to subunit inactivated influenza vaccine. MiXCR was run by TCRdb on the RT-PCR reads, yielding one entry per CDR3 protein. The table shows 500,000 to 600,000 distinct CDR3 sequences, with approximately 7.6% occurring only once. Specimen: PBMCs from blood, collected around 2 years after vaccination. The source is a man in his fifties or sixties who received an inactivated influenza vaccine.

This clonotype was detected only a few times. V gene TRBV7-9 combines with J gene TRBJ2-2; D possibly corresponds to TRBD1 (5 bases). CDR3 size: 14 residues. The V and J ends lost 3 bases and 6 bases respectively, with 11 bases between them. The germline CDR1 and CDR2 sequences are SEHNR and FQNEAQ (reference sequence). The CDR3, as DNA: TGTGCCAGCAGCTTGTACAGGAAGGCCGGGGAGCTGTTTTTT. It codes for CASSLYRKAGELFF.

This rearrangement joins TRBV20-1 to TRBJ1-2; no definite D call. Germline V gives CDR1 DFQATT, CDR2 SNEGSKA (reference sequence). The V gene lost 6 bases and the J gene lost 4 bases, with 15 bases spanning the gap. The CDR3 runs to 13 residues. CDR3: CSAPGDGLYGYTF. CDR3 nucleotides: TGCAGTGCCCCCGGCGATGGGCTCTATGGCTACACCTTC.

This chain links TRBV29-1 with TRBJ2-7; D assignment may be TRBD1 or TRBD2 (5 bases each). The germline V and J ends were trimmed by 1 base and 5 bases, with 15 bases remaining between them. This CDR3 is 14 amino acids long. CDR1 SQVTM and CDR2 ANQGSEA come from the germline V gene. CDR3 residues: CSVEVLRDHDEQYF. CDR3 DNA sequence: TGCAGCGTTGAAGTGCTCAGGGACCACGACGAGCAGTACTTC.

The table lists this clonotype with a few counts. The J gene is TRBJ2-1, the V gene TRBV25-1; D ambiguous. The V end was cut by 8 bases, the J end by 2 bases, with 10 bases between. Germline CDR1 reads MGHDK; CDR2 reads SYGVNS. This CDR3 is built from 13 residues. This CDR3 reads CASQKDAYNEQFF. The CDR3 coding sequence is TGTGCCAGCCAAAAGGACGCCTACAATGAGCAGTTCTTC.

This clonotype was picked up many times. The chain carries TRBV10-3 and TRBJ1-5; D unclear. The CDR3 runs to 14 residues. The V and J ends lost 2 bases and 4 bases respectively, with 9 bases between them. From germline, CDR1 is ENHRY and CDR2 SYGVKD. The CDR3 DNA follows: TGTGCCATCAGTGAGGGGAGAGGGAATCAGCCCCAGCATTTT. Amino acids: CAISEGRGNQPQHF.

The chain employs TRBV4-3 and TRBJ1-5; D call uncertain. Germline assignment: CDR1 LGHNA and CDR2 YSLEER. The ends were cut back, 0 bases at V and 5 bases at J, with 8 bases in the middle. The CDR3 has 14 amino acids. CDR3 region: CASSQDLRDQPQHF. The CDR3 coding sequence is TGCGCCAGCAGCCAAGATTTAAGGGATCAGCCCCAGCATTTT.

This clonotype was seen a few times. The rearrangement joins TRBV12-3 or TRBV12-4 to TRBJ2-3; TRBD2 matches at 10 bases. V lost 4 bases and J lost 1; bases outside the gene matches: 11. The CDR3 spans 18 residues. As DNA, the CDR3 is TGTGCCAGCAGTTCGGTTAGACTAGCGGGCCTTCGCACAGATACGCAGTATTTT. Its translation: CASSSVRLAGLRTDTQYF.

This clonotype was seen only a few times. The gene calls are TRBV12-3 or TRBV12-4 and TRBJ1-5; 8 nucleotides align to TRBD1. This CDR3 spans 14 amino acids. The trim removed 7 bases at V and 2 bases at J, leaving 4 bases unmatched. The CDR3 region is CASTKTGGNQPQHF. In DNA, the CDR3 is TGTGCCAGCACCAAGACAGGGGGCAATCAGCCCCAGCATTTT.

The table lists this clonotype with many counts. J is TRBJ2-3 and V is TRBV7-2; D is perhaps TRBD2 (5 bases). The V and J ends lost 5 bases and 1 base respectively, with 16 bases between them. The length of the CDR3 is 16 residues. Germline CDR1 reads SGHTA; CDR2 reads FQGNSA. The CDR3 DNA sequence: TGTGCCAGCAGCCTTAGCGTAGGGAGACGCACAGATACGCAGTATTTT. Residues: CASSLSVGRRTDTQYF. Using reference TRBV7-2 and TRBJ2-3 for the parts outside the CDR3, the full variable domain is GAGVSQSPSNKVTEKGKDVELRCDPISGHTALYWYRQSLGQGLEFLIYFQGNSAPDKSGLPSDRFSAERTGGSVSTLTIQRTQQEDSAVYLCASSLSVGRRTDTQYFGPGTRLTVL.

On this clonotype itself: This may be a read error: a much more frequent sequence differs by one nucleotide. The V and J genes are TRBV3-1 and TRBJ2-1, with TRBD2 matching over 7 bases. This CDR3 spans 14 amino acids. The J segment lost 11 bases and the V segment lost 4 bases, leaving 11 bases of the junction unmatched. Germline CDR1 reads LGHDT; CDR2 reads YNNKEL (reference sequence). This CDR3 is CASSLRGGKNKQFF. The CDR3, as DNA: TGTGCCAGCAGCCTTAGGGGAGGGAAGAATAAGCAGTTCTTC.

The chain carries TRBV20-1 and TRBJ2-3, with TRBD2 matching over 11 bases. Germline CDR1 and CDR2: DFQATT and SNEGSKA (reference sequence). The CDR3 contains 14 residues. Germline trimming cut 6 bases from V and 4 bases from J; bases unmatched to any gene: 6. CDR3 amino acids: CSAATSGSPDTQYF. CDR3 coding DNA: TGCAGTGCCGCCACTAGCGGGAGCCCAGATACGCAGTATTTT.

This clonotype was counted at least ten times. The V call is TRBV11-2, the J call TRBJ2-1; D gene unclear. The germline V gene has CDR1 SGHAT and CDR2 FQNNGV. Trimming cost V 7 bases and J 8 bases, with 21 bases left between them. The CDR3 consists of 15 residues. CDR3 nucleotides: TGTGCCAGCACCCTTTTCCGGGTCGATCGCGATGAGCAGTTCTTC. Translated: CASTLFRVDRDEQFF.

This clonotype was observed a few times. V is TRBV7-3 and J is TRBJ2-1; 7 bases fit TRBD2. Germline CDR1 reads SGHTA; CDR2 reads FQGTGA. The CDR3 length is 14 residues. The ends lost 5 bases at V and 5 bases at J; junction bases unmatched: 6. In nucleotides, the CDR3 is TGTGCCAGCAGCCTTAGCGGGCTCGACAATGAGCAGTTCTTC. Translated: CASSLSGLDNEQFF.

This clonotype was seen at least ten times. This chain connects TRBV6-5 to TRBJ2-7; TRBD1 agrees at 7 bases. V lost 2 bases and J lost 4; bases outside the gene matches: 11. Germline V gene sequence: CDR1 MNHEY, CDR2 SVGAGI. The CDR3 extends over 16 amino acids. This chain's CDR3 is CASSYGPPGGWYEQYF. The CDR3 nucleotides are TGTGCCAGCAGTTACGGGCCCCCAGGGGGTTGGTACGAGCAGTACTTC.

This clonotype came up a few times. The rearrangement uses TRBV4-2 and TRBJ2-3, with unresolved D. From germline, CDR1 is LGHNA and CDR2 YNFKEQ. Trimming cost V 1 base and J 0 bases, with 8 bases left between them. The CDR3 contains 15 residues. CDR3 coding DNA: TGTGCCAGCAGCCAAGTCAGAACTAGCACAGATACGCAGTATTTT. This encodes CASSQVRTSTDTQYF.

CDR3 sequence reads: CASSQSGTVSYNSPLHF. CDR3 DNA sequence: TGTGCCAGCTCTCAATCTGGGACAGTCTCCTATAATTCACCCCTCCACTTT. This rearrangement joins TRBV18 to TRBJ1-6, with 7 positions matching TRBD1. The CDR3 covers 17 residues. Germline lookup yields CDR1 KGHSH and CDR2 LQKENI. V dropped 6 bases and J dropped 0; count of bases not matched to a gene: 8.

This clonotype has only a few counts. This chain links TRBV20-1 with TRBJ1-6; D unclear. In germline, CDR1 is DFQATT, CDR2 SNEGSKA (reference sequence). This CDR3 comprises 16 residues. Trimming took off 4 bases at V and 0 bases at J, with 13 bases between the two ends. The CDR3 here is CSATRTGSSYNSPLHF. CDR3 in DNA: TGCAGTGCTACCCGGACTGGGAGCTCCTATAATTCACCCCTCCACTTT.

The V call is TRBV13, the J call TRBJ2-7; either TRBD1 or TRBD2 may fit D (5 bases each). Germline CDR1 reads PRHDT; CDR2 reads FYEKMQ (reference sequence). This CDR3 comprises 17 residues. Trimming stripped 1 base from V and 3 bases from J, with 19 bases between. CDR3 amino acids: CASSLDGGLGDHYEQYF. CDR3 DNA: TGTGCCAGCAGCTTAGACGGCGGGCTTGGGGACCACTACGAGCAGTACTTC.